This T cell receptor beta chain was captured in a study of PD-L1 blockade in urothelial cancer. Overall study: Prior chemotherapy ranged from 0 to 3 regimens per patient. The median number of T cells present in blood samples was roughly 130,000. Investigators checked blood 3 weeks (second dose) and 6 weeks after treatment start.

The germline V gene has CDR1 LNHDA and CDR2 SQIVND (reference sequence). V shed 5 bases and J 5 bases; nucleotides not matched to a gene: 11. The CDR3 is 15 amino acids. Time point of the sample: pretreatment peripheral blood. Libraries were prepared by immunoSEQ multiplex PCR; TCRdb keeps only in-frame clonotypes and omits some of them. This table has approximately 55,000 clones, about 86% appearing once. The origin of this receptor is a man aged 55 to 69 with urothelial cancer. This sequence joins TRBV19 and TRBJ2-5; TRBD1 matches 7 bases. This sample comprised PBMCs, obtained around atezolizumab (anti-PD-L1) treatment. This CDR3 is CASSPRTGLVETQYF. For the CDR3, the DNA is TGTGCCAGTAGTCCTCGGACAGGCTTGGTCGAGACCCAGTACTTC.